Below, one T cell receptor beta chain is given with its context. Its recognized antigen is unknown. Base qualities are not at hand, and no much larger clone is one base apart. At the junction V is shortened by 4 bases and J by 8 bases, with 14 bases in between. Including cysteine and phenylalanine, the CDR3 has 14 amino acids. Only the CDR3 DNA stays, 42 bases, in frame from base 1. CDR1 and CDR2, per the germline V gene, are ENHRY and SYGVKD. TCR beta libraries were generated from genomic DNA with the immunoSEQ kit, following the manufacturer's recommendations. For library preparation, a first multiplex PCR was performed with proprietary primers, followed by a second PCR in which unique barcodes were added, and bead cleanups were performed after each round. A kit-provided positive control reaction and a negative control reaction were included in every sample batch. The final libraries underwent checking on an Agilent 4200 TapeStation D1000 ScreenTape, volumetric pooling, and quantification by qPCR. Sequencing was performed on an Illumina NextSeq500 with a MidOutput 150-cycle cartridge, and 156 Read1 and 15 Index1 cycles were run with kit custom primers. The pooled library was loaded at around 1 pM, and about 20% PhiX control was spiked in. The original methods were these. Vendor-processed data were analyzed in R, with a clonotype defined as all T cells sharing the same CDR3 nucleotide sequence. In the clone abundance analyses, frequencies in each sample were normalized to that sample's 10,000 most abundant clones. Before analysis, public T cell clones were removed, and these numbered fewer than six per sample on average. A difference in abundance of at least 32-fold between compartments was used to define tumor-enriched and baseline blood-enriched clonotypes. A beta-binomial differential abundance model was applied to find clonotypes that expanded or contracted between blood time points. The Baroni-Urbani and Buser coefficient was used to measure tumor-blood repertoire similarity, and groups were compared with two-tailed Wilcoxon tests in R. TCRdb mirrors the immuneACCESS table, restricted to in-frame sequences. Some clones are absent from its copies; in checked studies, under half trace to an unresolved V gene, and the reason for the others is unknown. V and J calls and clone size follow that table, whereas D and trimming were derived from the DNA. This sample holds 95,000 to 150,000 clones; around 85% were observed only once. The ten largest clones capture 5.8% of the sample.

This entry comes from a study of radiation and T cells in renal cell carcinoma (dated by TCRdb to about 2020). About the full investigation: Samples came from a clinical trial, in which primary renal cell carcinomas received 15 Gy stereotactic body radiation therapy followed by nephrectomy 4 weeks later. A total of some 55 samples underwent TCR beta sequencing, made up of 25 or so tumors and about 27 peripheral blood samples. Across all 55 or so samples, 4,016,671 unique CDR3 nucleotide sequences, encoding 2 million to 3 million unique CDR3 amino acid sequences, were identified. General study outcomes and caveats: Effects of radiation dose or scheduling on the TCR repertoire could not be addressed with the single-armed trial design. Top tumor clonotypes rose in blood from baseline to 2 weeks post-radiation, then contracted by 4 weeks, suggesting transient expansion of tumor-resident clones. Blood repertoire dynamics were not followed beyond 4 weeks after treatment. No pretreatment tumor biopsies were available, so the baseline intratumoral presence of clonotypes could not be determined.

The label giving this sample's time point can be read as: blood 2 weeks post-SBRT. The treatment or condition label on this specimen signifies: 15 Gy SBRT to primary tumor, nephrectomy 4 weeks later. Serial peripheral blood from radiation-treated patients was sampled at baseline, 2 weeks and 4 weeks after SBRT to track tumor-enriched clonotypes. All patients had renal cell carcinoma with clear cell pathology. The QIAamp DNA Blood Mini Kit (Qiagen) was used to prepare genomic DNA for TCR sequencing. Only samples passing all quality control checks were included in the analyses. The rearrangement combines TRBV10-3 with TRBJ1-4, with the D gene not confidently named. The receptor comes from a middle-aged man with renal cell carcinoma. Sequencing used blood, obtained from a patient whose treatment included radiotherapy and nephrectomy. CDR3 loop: CAISGHHQGEKLFF. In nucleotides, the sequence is TGTGCCATCAGTGGACACCATCAAGGCGAAAAACTGTTTTTT.